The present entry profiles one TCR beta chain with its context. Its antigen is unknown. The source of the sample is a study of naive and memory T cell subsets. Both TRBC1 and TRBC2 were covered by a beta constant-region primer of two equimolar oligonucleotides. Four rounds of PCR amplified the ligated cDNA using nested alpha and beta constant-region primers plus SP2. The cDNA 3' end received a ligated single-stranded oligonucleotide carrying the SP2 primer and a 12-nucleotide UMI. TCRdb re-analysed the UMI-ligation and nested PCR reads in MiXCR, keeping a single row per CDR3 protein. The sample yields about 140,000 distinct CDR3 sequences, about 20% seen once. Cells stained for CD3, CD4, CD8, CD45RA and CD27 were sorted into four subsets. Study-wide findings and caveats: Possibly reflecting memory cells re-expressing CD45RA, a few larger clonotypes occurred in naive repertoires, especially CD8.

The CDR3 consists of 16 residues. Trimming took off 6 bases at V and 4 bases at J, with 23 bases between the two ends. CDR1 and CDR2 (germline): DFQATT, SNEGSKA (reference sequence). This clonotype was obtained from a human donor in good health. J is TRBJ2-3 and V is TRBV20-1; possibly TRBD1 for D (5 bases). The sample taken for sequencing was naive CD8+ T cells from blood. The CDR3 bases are TGCAGTGCACACCGTCCGCGGCAGGGCCCCCCAGATACGCAGTATTTT. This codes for CSAHRPRQGPPDTQYF.